This T cell receptor beta chain originates from a study of OX40 agonist ivuxolimab in advanced cancers. With 4 bases clipped from V and 6 bases from J, the junction kept 8 bases outside the gene matches. Germline V gene data show CDR1 as GTSNPN and CDR2 as SVGIG (reference sequence). The CDR3 runs to 14 residues. The data were produced by immunoSEQ multiplex PCR, yet TCRdb's version contains in-frame clones alone and is incomplete. The sample carries roughly 100,000 clones, less than 90% recorded once. The V call is TRBV30, the J call TRBJ2-2; TRBD2 agrees at 7 bases. Material: CD4+ or CD8+ T cells sorted from blood, obtained in a trial of the OX40 agonist ivuxolimab. This sequence was found in an adult with an advanced solid tumor such as melanoma, head and neck, liver or kidney cancer. This chain's CDR3 is CAWNGGRAAGELFF. The CDR3, as DNA: TGTGCCTGGAACGGGGGGAGGGCAGCCGGGGAGCTGTTTTTT.